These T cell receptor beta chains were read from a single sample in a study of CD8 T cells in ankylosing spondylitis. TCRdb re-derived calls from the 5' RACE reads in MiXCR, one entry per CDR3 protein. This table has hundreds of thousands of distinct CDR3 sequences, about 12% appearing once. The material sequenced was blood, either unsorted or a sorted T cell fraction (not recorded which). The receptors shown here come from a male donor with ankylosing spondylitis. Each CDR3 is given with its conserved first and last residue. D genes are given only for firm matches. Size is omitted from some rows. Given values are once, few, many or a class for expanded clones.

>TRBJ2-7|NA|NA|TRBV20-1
TGCAGTGCAAGCGGAGGGGGGCGAGACTACGAGCAGTACTTC
CSASGGGRDYEQYF
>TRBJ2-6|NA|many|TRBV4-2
TGTGCCAGCAGCCAAGCTCTGAACAGGAAGGGAACTGGGGCCAACGTCCTGACTTTC
CASSQALNRKGTGANVLTF
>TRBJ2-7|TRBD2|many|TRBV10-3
TGTGCCATCAGTGATCGAGCGGGAGAGCACGAGCAGTACTTC
CAISDRAGEHEQYF
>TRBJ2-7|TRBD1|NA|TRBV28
TGTGCCAGCAGTTTATATCGGACAGGGGACTACGAGCAGTACTTC
CASSLYRTGDYEQYF
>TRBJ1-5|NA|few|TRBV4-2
TGTGCCAGCAGCCCAAGAGGGGCCGGACAGACAGAAGGCAATCAGCCCCAGCATTTT
CASSPRGAGQTEGNQPQHF
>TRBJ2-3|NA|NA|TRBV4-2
TGTGCCAGCAGCCAAGAGACAGTGAGCACAGATACGCAGTATTTT
CASSQETVSTDTQYF
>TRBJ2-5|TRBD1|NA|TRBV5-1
TGCGCCAGCAGCTCAACCGGGACAGCAACCCAAGAGACCCAGTACTTC
CASSSTGTATQETQYF
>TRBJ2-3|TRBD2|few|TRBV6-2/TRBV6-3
TGTGCCAGCAGTCGGAGAGTAGCGGGTACGAGCACAGATACGCAGTATTTT
CASSRRVAGTSTDTQYF
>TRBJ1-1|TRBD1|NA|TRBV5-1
TGCGCCAGCAGCTTCAGGGGGCCAGGGAACACTGAAGCTTTCTTT
CASSFRGPGNTEAFF
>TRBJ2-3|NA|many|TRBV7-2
TGTGCCAGCAGCCCAAGGGGGGGTCGGGCAGATACGCAGTATTTT
CASSPRGGRADTQYF
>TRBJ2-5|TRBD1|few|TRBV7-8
TGTGCCTCCAGACACAGGGGACGAGAGACCCAGTACTTC
CASRHRGRETQYF
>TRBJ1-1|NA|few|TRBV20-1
TGCAGTGCAGGGGGAGTTGACACTGAAGCTTTCTTT
CSAGGVDTEAFF
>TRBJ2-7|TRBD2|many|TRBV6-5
TGTGCCAGCAGTTCCCGAACTAGCGGGAGGTCCTACGAGCAGTACTTC
CASSSRTSGRSYEQYF
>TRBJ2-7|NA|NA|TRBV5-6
TGTGCCAGCAGCTCGCGGCTGGACTTAGCTGTCTACGAGCAGTACTTC
CASSSRLDLAVYEQYF
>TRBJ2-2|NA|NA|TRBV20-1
TGCAGTGCGCCGGACCAAAACACCGGGGAGCTGTTTTTT
CSAPDQNTGELFF
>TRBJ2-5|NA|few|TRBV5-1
TGCGCCAGCAGCCACCGGGCCTCCGGGGAGACCCAGTACTTC
CASSHRASGETQYF
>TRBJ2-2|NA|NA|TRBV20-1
TGCAGTGCTAGACAGGATCATTGGAACACCGGGGAGCTGTTTTTT
CSARQDHWNTGELFF
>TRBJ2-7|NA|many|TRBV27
TGTGCCAGAGGGTCGGGCCGCTCCTACGAGCAGTACTTC
CARGSGRSYEQYF
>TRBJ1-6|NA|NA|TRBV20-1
TGCAGTGCTAGAGATCTCGCGGGGGCAGGTTATAATTCACCCCTCCACTTT
CSARDLAGAGYNSPLHF
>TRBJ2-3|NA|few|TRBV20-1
TGCAGCGCGCCCTCCGGAAACTTCAGGGATACGCAGTATTTT
CSAPSGNFRDTQYF
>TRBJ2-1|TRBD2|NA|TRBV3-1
TGTGCCAGCAGCCAAGGTCGCGCTAGCGGGGGGTTTAACAATGAGCAGTTCTTC
CASSQGRASGGFNNEQFF
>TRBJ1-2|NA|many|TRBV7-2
TGTGCCAGCAGCCCCCGAGGATTCGACTATGGCTACACCTTC
CASSPRGFDYGYTF
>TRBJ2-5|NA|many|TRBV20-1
TGCAGTGCTAGGTACCAAGAGACCCAGTACTTC
CSARYQETQYF
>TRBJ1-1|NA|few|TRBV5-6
TGTGCCAGCAGCTTAGTTGTGCGTACTGAAGCTTTCTTT
CASSLVVRTEAFF
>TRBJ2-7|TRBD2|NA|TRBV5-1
TGCGCCAGCAGCCCCGTTAGCGGGCGCTCCTACGAGCAGTACTTC
CASSPVSGRSYEQYF
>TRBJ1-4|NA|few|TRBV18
TGTGCCAGCTCACCTGGCAGTAGTCGAGATGAAAAACTGTTTTTT
CASSPGSSRDEKLFF
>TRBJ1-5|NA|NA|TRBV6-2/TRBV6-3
TGTGCCAGCAGTTACCGGGTCGGTCAGCCCCAGCATTTT
CASSYRVGQPQHF
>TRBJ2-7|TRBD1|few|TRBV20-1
TGCAGTGCGACACGGACAGGGTTTTACGAGCAGTACTTC
CSATRTGFYEQYF
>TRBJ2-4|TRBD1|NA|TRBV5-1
TGCGCCAGCAGCCAGGGACAGGGGGAGGACATTCAGTACTTC
CASSQGQGEDIQYF
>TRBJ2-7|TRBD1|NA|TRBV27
TGTGACAGCAGACCTGGGGACAGATCACCAAGACAGTACTTC
CDSRPGDRSPRQYF
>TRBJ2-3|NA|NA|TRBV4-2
TGCGCCAGCAGCCAAGACTTGCGGGCTAGCACAGATACGCAGTATTTT
CASSQDLRASTDTQYF
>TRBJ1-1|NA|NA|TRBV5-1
TGCGCCAGCAGCTTGGACGGGAAGTATGGGAACACTGAAGCTTTCTTT
CASSLDGKYGNTEAFF
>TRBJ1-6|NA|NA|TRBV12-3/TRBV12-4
TGTGCCAGCAATGGACAGCTAAATTCACCCCTCCACTTT
CASNGQLNSPLHF
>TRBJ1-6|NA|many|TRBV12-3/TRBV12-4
TGTGCCAGCAGCAAGACAGACTCGAATTCACCCCTCCACTTT
CASSKTDSNSPLHF
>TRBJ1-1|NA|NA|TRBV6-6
TGTGCCGCCGAGAGGGCGGAGGCCACTGAAGCTTTCTTT
CAAERAEATEAFF
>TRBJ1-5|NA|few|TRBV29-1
TGCAGCGTGGGGGGCGGAAGGAGCAATCAGCCCCAGCATTTT
CSVGGGRSNQPQHF
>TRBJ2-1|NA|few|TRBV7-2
TGTGCCAGCAGCCTGGTGTGGGGGACCTACAATGAGCAGTTCTTC
CASSLVWGTYNEQFF
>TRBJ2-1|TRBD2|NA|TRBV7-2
TGTGCCAGCAGCTTGGGCAGACTAGCGAATGAGCAGTTCTTC
CASSLGRLANEQFF
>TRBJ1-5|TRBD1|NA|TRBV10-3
TGTGCCATCAGTGAATCAGGGGGGGGCGATCAGCCCCAGCATTTT
CAISESGGGDQPQHF
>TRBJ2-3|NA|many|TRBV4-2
TGTGCCAGCAGCCCAGACTCTCCCGGAGATACGCAGTATTTT
CASSPDSPGDTQYF
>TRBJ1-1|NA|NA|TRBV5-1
TGCGCCAGCAGCAAGGACGGGGCGCACACTGAAGCTTTCTTT
CASSKDGAHTEAFF
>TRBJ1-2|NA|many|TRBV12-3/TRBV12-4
TGTGCCAGCAGTACGGACCTTTTCTACTATGGCTACACCTTC
CASSTDLFYYGYTF
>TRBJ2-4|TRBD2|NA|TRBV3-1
TGTGCCAGCAGCCGCCTACTAGCGGGGGATAAAAACATTCAGTACTTC
CASSRLLAGDKNIQYF
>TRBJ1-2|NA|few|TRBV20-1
TGCAGTGCTAGAGATCGAGACAGTGGCGACTATGGCTACACCTTC
CSARDRDSGDYGYTF
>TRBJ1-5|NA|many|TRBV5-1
TGCGCCAGCAGCTTGGATATAACTCAGCCCCAGCATTTT
CASSLDITQPQHF
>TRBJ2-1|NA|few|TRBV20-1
TGCAGTGGGGAGAGGTACGACTCCTACAATGAGCAGTTCTTC
CSGERYDSYNEQFF
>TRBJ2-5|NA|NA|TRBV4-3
TGCGCCAGCAGCCCGCTTTCGGGGGGCCCGGGGACCCAGTACTTC
CASSPLSGGPGTQYF
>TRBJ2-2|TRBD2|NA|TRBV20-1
TGCAGTGCTAGTCCTAGCGGGAGACGGGAGCTGTTTTTT
CSASPSGRRELFF
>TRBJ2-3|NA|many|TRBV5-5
TGTGCCAGCAGCTTCCTAAGCACAGATACGCAGTATTTT
CASSFLSTDTQYF
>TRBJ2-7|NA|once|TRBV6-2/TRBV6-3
TGTGCCAGCGCCCCCCAATTAGCCTACGAGCAGTACTTC
CASAPQLAYEQYF
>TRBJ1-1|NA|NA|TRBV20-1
TGCAGTGGAACACGAGGGGGATTGAGCACTGAAGCTTTCTTT
CSGTRGGLSTEAFF
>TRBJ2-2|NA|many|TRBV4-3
TGCGCCAGCAGCCAAGATCCCCCATACACCGGGGAGCTGTTTTTT
CASSQDPPYTGELFF
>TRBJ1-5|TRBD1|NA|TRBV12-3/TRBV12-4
TGTGCCAGCAGCCTGGACAGGAGCGGCAATCAGCCCCAGCATTTT
CASSLDRSGNQPQHF
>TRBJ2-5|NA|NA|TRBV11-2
TGTGCCAGCAGCCGGTGGGGCCAGGAGACCCAGTACTTC
CASSRWGQETQYF
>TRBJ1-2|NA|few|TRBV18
TGTGCCAGCTCACCAGAACAGTCCTATGGCTACACCTTC
CASSPEQSYGYTF